The rows below give T cell receptor beta chains drawn from one sample of a study of T cell repertoires in cytomegalovirus infection. TCRdb re-derived calls from the reads in MiXCR, one entry per CDR3 protein. The sample has 150,000 to 200,000 distinct CDR3 sequences, over 25% seen once. The sequenced material came from PBMCs. Receptor source: a human donor in good health (CMV status not recorded). Some clones in this sample may be carry-over from other donors' samples. The CDR3 runs from the conserved cysteine through the conserved F or W. Fields, in order: D gene, clone size, J gene, V gene, CDR3 protein, CDR3 DNA. D genes are given only for firm matches. Clone size is not always given. Where it is, it says once, few, many or a class for expanded clones.

NA,few,TRBJ1-1,TRBV29-1,CSVAPTGANTEAFF,TGCAGCGTTGCACCTACAGGCGCGAACACTGAAGCTTTCTTT
NA,NA,TRBJ2-2,TRBV19,CASTKGQGRNTGELFF,TGTGCCAGTACCAAAGGCCAGGGGAGGAACACCGGGGAGCTGTTTTTT
NA,few,TRBJ1-5,TRBV7-2,CASSQPGVRNQPQHF,TGTGCCAGCAGCCAACCCGGGGTCCGCAATCAGCCCCAGCATTTT
TRBD2,medium-sized,TRBJ2-4,TRBV7-6,CASSPARGGRTKNIQYF,TGTGCCAGCAGCCCAGCGCGGGGAGGGAGGACCAAAAACATTCAGTACTTC
NA,few,TRBJ1-2,TRBV2,CASRALDRNNYGYTF,TGTGCCAGCAGGGCTCTGGACAGAAATAACTATGGCTACACCTTC
TRBD2,NA,TRBJ2-7,TRBV19,CASSSGPSGGHEQYF,TGTGCCAGTAGTAGTGGTCCTAGCGGGGGACACGAGCAGTACTTC
NA,NA,TRBJ1-1,TRBV10-3,CAISESSTNTEAFF,TGTGCCATCAGTGAATCGTCAACCAACACTGAAGCTTTCTTT
NA,NA,TRBJ2-4,TRBV12-3/TRBV12-4,CASSPETRAENIQYF,TGTGCCAGCAGTCCCGAGACTAGAGCCGAAAACATTCAGTACTTC
NA,NA,TRBJ2-1,TRBV6-2/TRBV6-3,CASRPGGSYNEQFF,TGTGCCAGTCGTCCGGGCGGGTCATACAATGAGCAGTTCTTC
NA,NA,TRBJ2-3,TRBV3-1,CASSPREEDTQYF,TGTGCCAGCAGCCCCCGCGAGGAAGATACGCAGTATTTT
TRBD2,NA,TRBJ2-2,TRBV29-1,CSVEGLAGASTGELFF,TGCAGCGTTGAAGGACTAGCGGGGGCTTCCACCGGGGAGCTGTTTTTT
NA,NA,TRBJ2-4,TRBV7-8,CASSSRGAGRAKNIQYF,TGTGCCAGCAGCTCCCGCGGGGCGGGTAGAGCCAAAAACATTCAGTACTTC
TRBD1,many,TRBJ1-2,TRBV7-2,CASSSRGGGDSYGYTF,TGTGCCAGCAGCTCCCGAGGGGGCGGTGACTCCTATGGCTACACCTTC
TRBD1,NA,TRBJ1-6,TRBV7-9,CASSSPDRAGVSPLHF,TGTGCCAGCAGCTCCCCCGACAGGGCCGGCGTTTCACCCCTCCACTTT
TRBD1,NA,TRBJ1-3,TRBV20-1,CSAQTGDGNTIYF,TGCAGTGCGCAAACAGGGGATGGAAACACCATATATTTT
TRBD1,NA,TRBJ1-6,TRBV20-1,CSAQQPGQGSSGSPLHF,TGCAGTGCCCAACAGCCGGGACAGGGTTCTTCGGGATCACCCCTCCACTTT
NA,NA,TRBJ1-2,TRBV29-1,CSVVGGLHGYTF,TGCAGCGTTGTCGGGGGTTTACATGGCTACACCTTC
NA,many,TRBJ2-1,TRBV9,CASSLSEVNEQFF,TGTGCCAGCAGCCTCAGTGAGGTCAATGAGCAGTTCTTC
NA,few,TRBJ2-1,TRBV12-3/TRBV12-4,CASRNLNSPSDYNEQFF,TGTGCCAGCAGGAACCTAAATTCTCCGAGTGATTACAATGAGCAGTTCTTC
TRBD1,few,TRBJ2-1,TRBV4-1,CASSLHRGYNEQFF,TGCGCCAGCAGCCTCCACAGGGGATACAATGAGCAGTTCTTC
NA,NA,TRBJ2-3,TRBV14,CASTIFGGGGTDTQYF,TGTGCCAGCACTATCTTCGGCGGGGGCGGCACAGATACGCAGTATTTT
NA,many,TRBJ1-2,TRBV7-2,CASTIVDIDGYTF,TGTGCCAGCACCATCGTGGACATTGATGGCTACACCTTC
TRBD1,many,TRBJ2-7,TRBV7-9,CASSLDPGQGTYEQYF,TGTGCCAGCAGCTTAGACCCTGGACAGGGAACTTACGAGCAGTACTTC
NA,many,TRBJ1-5,TRBV25-1,CASSEPEGGQPQHF,TGTGCCAGCAGTGAACCTGAGGGGGGACAGCCCCAGCATTTT
NA,NA,TRBJ2-7,TRBV15,CATSPGRVPWDEQYF,TGTGCCACCAGTCCGGGACGGGTTCCCTGGGACGAGCAGTACTTC
TRBD1,few,TRBJ2-7,TRBV29-1,CSASKTGSSYEQYF,TGCAGCGCCTCTAAGACAGGGAGCTCCTACGAGCAGTACTTC
NA,few,TRBJ2-1,TRBV20-1,CSARDRSSGGNEQFF,TGCAGTGCTCGAGACAGGAGCTCCGGGGGCAATGAGCAGTTCTTC
NA,NA,TRBJ2-7,TRBV7-2,CASSLRDSAHEQYF,TGTGCCAGCAGCTTAAGGGATAGCGCTCACGAGCAGTACTTC
TRBD1,NA,TRBJ1-5,TRBV19,CASSAGLPGQANQPQHF,TGTGCCAGTAGTGCCGGACTCCCGGGACAGGCTAATCAGCCCCAGCATTTT